A selection of T cell receptor beta chains follows, all from one sample in a study of blood T cell repertoires in COVID-19. The table came from immunoSEQ multiplex PCR; TCRdb's copy has only in-frame clones and leaves some out. The sample contains approximately 480,000 clones, approximately 86% of which appear only once. Material for sequencing was PBMCs or T cells enriched from blood (not recorded which). Receptors originate from a young woman who had recovered from COVID-19. The CDR3 runs from the conserved cysteine through the conserved F or W. Fields, in order: J gene, clone size, V gene, D gene, CDR3 protein, CDR3 DNA. A D gene is named only where the DNA matches it firmly. Only some rows state a clone size, as once, few, many or a class for expanded clones.

TRBJ1-6 | few | TRBV28 | TRBD1 | CASNRGRGWDSPLHF | TGTGCCAGTAACAGGGGGCGAGGATGGGATTCACCCCTCCACTTT
TRBJ1-1 | few | TRBV9 | NA | CASSVGQGGGSNTEAFF | TGTGCCAGCAGCGTTGGGCAGGGAGGGGGTTCGAACACTGAAGCTTTCTTT
TRBJ1-4 | few | TRBV3-1/TRBV3-2 | NA | CASSQNVGEGEKLFF | TGTGCCAGCAGCCAAAATGTTGGTGAGGGTGAAAAACTGTTTTTT
TRBJ1-6 | NA | TRBV28 | TRBD1 | CASSFSGQGGNSPLHF | TGTGCCAGCAGTTTCTCCGGACAGGGGGGTAATTCACCCCTCCACTTT
TRBJ1-2 | NA | TRBV7-9 | NA | CASSPGRVYSGYTF | TGTGCCAGCAGCCCCGGCAGGGTGTACAGTGGCTACACCTTC
TRBJ1-2 | once | TRBV5-6 | NA | CASSPGFNYGYTF | TGTGCCAGCAGTCCCGGTTTTAACTATGGCTACACCTTC
TRBJ1-2 | NA | TRBV11-2 | NA | CASSSLYRQSANYGYTF | TGTGCCAGCAGCTCCTTATACCGACAGAGCGCGAACTATGGCTACACCTTC
TRBJ1-1 | NA | TRBV6-1 | NA | CASSELTGRNTEAFF | TGTGCCAGCAGTGAACTAACAGGGCGGAACACTGAAGCTTTCTTT
TRBJ2-5 | few | TRBV2 | TRBD2 | CASRGGTRIQETQYF | TGTGCCAGCAGGGGGGGGACTCGTATTCAAGAGACCCAGTACTTC
TRBJ2-3 | NA | TRBV28 | TRBD2 | CASSSPGLAGGTQYF | TGTGCCAGCAGTTCGCCGGGACTAGCGGGGGGTACGCAGTATTTT
TRBJ2-1 | NA | TRBV7-2 | TRBD2 | CASSYPRWLADDEQFF | TGTGCCAGCAGCTACCCCCGGTGGCTAGCGGATGATGAGCAGTTCTTC
TRBJ2-3 | NA | TRBV19 | NA | CASSIDLIRGEEADTQYF | TGTGCCAGTAGTATAGATTTGATACGCGGGGAGGAAGCAGATACGCAGTATTTT
TRBJ1-6 | few | TRBV5-1 | NA | CASSPSGGGAGSPLHF | TGCGCCAGCAGTCCTTCGGGGGGGGGCGCGGGATCACCCCTCCACTTT
TRBJ1-6 | NA | TRBV21-1 | NA | CASSTGNSPLHF | TGTGCCAGCAGCACCGGGAATTCACCCCTCCACTTT
TRBJ1-1 | NA | TRBV7-2 | TRBD1 | CASSSWTGGTEAFF | TGTGCCAGCAGCTCATGGACAGGGGGTACTGAAGCTTTCTTT
TRBJ2-2 | NA | TRBV2 | TRBD1 | CASSDRGGPNTGELFF | TGTGCCAGCAGTGATAGAGGGGGCCCTAACACCGGGGAGCTGTTTTTT
TRBJ2-2 | NA | TRBV2 | TRBD1 | CASIQGDLTGELFF | TGTGCCAGCATCCAGGGGGACCTCACCGGGGAGCTGTTTTTT
TRBJ2-1 | NA | TRBV3-1/TRBV3-2 | TRBD2 | CASTPGLAFYNEQFF | TGTGCCAGCACCCCGGGACTAGCGTTCTACAATGAGCAGTTCTTC
TRBJ1-5 | once | TRBV18 | TRBD1 | CAIQALDRVANSNQPQHF | TGTGCCATCCAAGCCTTAGACAGGGTGGCAAATAGCAATCAGCCCCAGCATTTT
TRBJ1-6 | NA | TRBV7-2 | TRBD1 | CASSSRGQTLWALHF | TGTGCCAGCAGCTCGCGGGGACAGACCCTTTGGGCCCTCCACTTT
TRBJ1-3 | NA | TRBV27 | NA | CASSPTVYGNTIYF | TGTGCCAGCAGCCCAACCGTCTACGGAAACACCATATATTTT
TRBJ2-2 | NA | TRBV7-9 | TRBD2 | CASSLLAGAAGELFF | TGTGCCAGCAGCCTACTAGCGGGGGCTGCCGGGGAGCTGTTTTTT